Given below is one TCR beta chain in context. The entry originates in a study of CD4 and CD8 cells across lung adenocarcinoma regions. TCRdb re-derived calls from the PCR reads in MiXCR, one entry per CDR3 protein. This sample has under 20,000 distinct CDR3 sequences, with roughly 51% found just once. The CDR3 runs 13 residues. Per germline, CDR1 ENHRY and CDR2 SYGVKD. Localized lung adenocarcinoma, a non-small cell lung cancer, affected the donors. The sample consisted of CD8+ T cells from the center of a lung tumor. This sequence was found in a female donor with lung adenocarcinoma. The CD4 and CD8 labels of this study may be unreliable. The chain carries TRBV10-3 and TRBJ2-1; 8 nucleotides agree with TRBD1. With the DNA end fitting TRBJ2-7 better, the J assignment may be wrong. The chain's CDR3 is CAISMDRANEQYF. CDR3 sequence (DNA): TGTGCCATCAGTATGGACAGGGCTAACGAGCAGTACTTC.